The sequence of this T cell receptor (beta chain) was determined in a study of T cell responses to AZD1222 COVID-19 vaccine. On this clone itself: The antigen is undetermined.

General study points: Possibly, clonal diversity was underestimated; donors were largely white British and included more females. Compared with day 0, the breadth and depth of the Spike-specific TCR repertoire rose significantly after two doses of AZD1222. Seropositive at baseline were only a handful of AZD1222 recipients. Vaccine-associated CD4 TCRs spanned spike, dominant at 160-218 and 743-854.

Data came from immunoSEQ multiplex PCR; TCRdb stores just in-frame clones and leaves some out. The sample has about 120,000 clones; around 86% are singletons. The clonotype originates from an adult in good health. Sequencing used peripheral blood, obtained on day 0 of AZD1222 vaccination.

DNA of the CDR3: TGTGCCAGCAGTTCTCCGTCCCTCGAAGCTTTCTTT. Translation: CASSSPSLEAFF. This sequence joins TRBV6-5 and TRBJ1-1; D gene ambiguous. This CDR3 contains 12 residues. V lost 4 bases, J lost 8 bases, and 11 bases lay in between. In germline, CDR1 is MNHEY, CDR2 SVGAGI.